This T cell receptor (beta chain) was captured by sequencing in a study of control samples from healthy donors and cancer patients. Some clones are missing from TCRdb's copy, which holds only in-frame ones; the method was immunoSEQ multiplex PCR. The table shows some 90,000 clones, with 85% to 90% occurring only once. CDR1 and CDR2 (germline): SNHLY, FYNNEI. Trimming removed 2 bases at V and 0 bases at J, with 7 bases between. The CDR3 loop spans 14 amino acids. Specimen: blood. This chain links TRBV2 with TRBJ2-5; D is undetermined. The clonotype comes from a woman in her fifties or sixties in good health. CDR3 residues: CASSEQQYQETQYF. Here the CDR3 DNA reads TGTGCCAGCAGTGAACAGCAGTACCAAGAGACCCAGTACTTC.